One and the same sample provided the 11 T cell receptor beta chains below, sequenced in a study of shared clonotypes between healthy human individuals (dated by TCRdb to the early 2020s). Library preparation used the immunoSEQ multiplex PCR assay. TCRdb mirrors the immuneACCESS table, restricted to in-frame sequences. Some clones are absent from its copies; in checked studies, under half trace to an unresolved V gene, and the reason for the others is unknown. For this sample there are about 2.3 million clones; about nine tenths appear just once. Approximately 0.4% of the sample is held by the ten biggest clonotypes. The sequencing input was naive CD4+ T cells from PBMCs. The cell subset or site label of this sample denotes: CD45RA+ positively selected. Every receptor here comes from a man aged 18 to 29 in good health. Some clones in this sample may be carry-over from other donors' samples.

This chain uses TRBV25-1 with TRBJ2-1; 9 nucleotides line up with TRBD2. V lost 7 bases, J lost 2 bases, and 6 bases stayed unmatched. CDR1 is MGHDK and CDR2 is SYGVNS in the germline V gene. This CDR3 has 15 residues. The CDR3 protein is CASTTGTSPYNEQFF. CDR3 nucleotides: TGTGCCAGCACCACCGGGACTAGCCCCTACAATGAGCAGTTCTTC.

This rearrangement joins TRBV19 to TRBJ2-2; D not certain. CDR1 is LNHDA, CDR2 SQIVND, per germline (reference sequence). Trimming removed 5 bases at V and 1 base at J, with 11 bases between. The CDR3 sequence is 15 residues long. CDR3: CASSPRVENTGELFF. In DNA, the CDR3 is TGTGCCAGTAGTCCCAGAGTGGAGAACACCGGGGAGCTGTTTTTT. Supplemented by reference TRBV19 and TRBJ2-2, the full variable domain reads DGGITQSPKYLFRKEGQNVTLSCEQNLNHDAMYWYRQDPGQGLRLIYYSQIVNDFQKGDIAEGYSVSREKKESFPLTVTSAQKNPTAFYLCASSPRVENTGELFFGEGSRLTVL.

The chain employs TRBV28 and TRBJ1-2; TRBD1 is a possible D gene (6 bases). The CDR3 length is 15 residues. Germline V gives CDR1 MDHEN, CDR2 SYDVKM. Trimming stripped 2 bases from V and 7 bases from J, with 17 bases between. This CDR3 is CASSLARRGAAGYTF. CDR3 nucleotides: TGTGCCAGCAGTTTAGCCCGCCGGGGGGCCGCTGGCTACACCTTC.

Notes on this clone: The same CDR3 arises from other DNA sequences in this sample as well. The chain recombines TRBV2 with TRBJ1-1; no firm D call. V dropped 3 bases and J dropped 4 bases, with 6 bases sitting between them. Per the germline V gene, CDR1 is SNHLY and CDR2 is FYNNEI. CDR3 size: 12 residues. CDR3 protein: CASSEGFTEAFF. The CDR3 DNA reads TGTGCCAGCAGTGAGGGTTTCACTGAAGCTTTCTTT.

The rearrangement links TRBV11-2 to TRBJ2-5, with D perhaps matching TRBD2 (5 bases). Germline V lookup: CDR1 SGHAT, CDR2 FQNNGV. Trimming took off 4 bases at V and 0 bases at J, with 9 bases between the two ends. The CDR3 is 14 amino acids. The CDR3 protein is CASSYRTDQETQYF. CDR3 sequence (DNA): TGTGCCAGCAGCTATCGGACTGACCAAGAGACCCAGTACTTC.

This chain connects TRBV29-1 to TRBJ1-1; D is ambiguous. The ends were cut back, 4 bases at V and 5 bases at J, with 11 bases in the middle. The CDR3 is made up of 12 amino acids. Looked up from germline, CDR1 is SQVTM and CDR2 is ANQGSEA. This CDR3 reads CSVVTPGTEAFF. The CDR3, as DNA: TGCAGCGTTGTCACTCCTGGGACTGAAGCTTTCTTT. Supplemented by reference TRBV29-1 and TRBJ1-1, the full variable domain reads SAVISQKPSRDICQRGTSLTIQCQVDSQVTMMFWYRQQPGQSLTLIATANQGSEATYESGFVIDKFPISRPNLTFSTLTVSNMSPEDSSIYLCSVVTPGTEAFFGQGTRLTVV.

This chain joins TRBV18 and TRBJ2-3; D is uncertain. Trimming left V 0 bases short and J 1 base short, with 8 bases between. Germline CDR1 KGHSH, CDR2 LQKENI. The CDR3 totals 15 residues. CDR3 in DNA: TGTGCCAGCTCACCACCGCAGACCCGCACAGATACGCAGTATTTT. Its protein is CASSPPQTRTDTQYF.

Concerning this clone itself: Other DNA sequences of this sample code for an identical CDR3. The genes are TRBV4-1 and TRBJ2-1; TRBD2 matches 10 bases. There are 15 residues in the CDR3. The V gene's germline CDR1 is MGHRA and CDR2 YSYEKL. J gave up 3 bases and V 4 bases, and 3 bases lay outside the gene matches. This CDR3 is CASSRGLADYNEQFF. Written as DNA, the CDR3 is TGCGCCAGCAGCCGAGGACTAGCGGACTACAATGAGCAGTTCTTC.

CDR3 protein: CASSLGTTGNQPQHF. CDR3 nucleotide sequence: TGTGCCAGCAGCTTGGGAACAACAGGAAATCAGCCCCAGCATTTT. The V call is TRBV7-9, the J call TRBJ1-5, with D possibly TRBD1 on 5 matching bases. Between the trimmed V and J ends, which lost 3 bases and 4 bases, there was a span of 13 bases. The CDR3 length is 15 residues. CDR1 is SEHNR, CDR2 FQNEAQ, per germline (reference sequence).

J is TRBJ1-1 and V is TRBV20-1; 7 nucleotides align to TRBD1. This CDR3 comprises 11 residues. CDR1 and CDR2 from the germline V gene are DFQATT and SNEGSKA (reference sequence). The trim removed 5 bases at V and 5 bases at J, leaving 2 bases unmatched. CDR3 residues: CSAWGQTEAFF. The CDR3 DNA reads as TGCAGTGCTTGGGGACAGACTGAAGCTTTCTTT.

This chain connects TRBV6-1 to TRBJ1-2, with no clear D. Trimming cost V 0 bases and J 6 bases, with 8 bases left between them. The CDR3 covers 13 residues. The germline V gene has CDR1 MNHNS and CDR2 SASEGT. The DNA of the CDR3 is TGTGCCAGCAGTGAAGCGCGGGGTCATGGCTACACCTTC. It yields the protein CASSEARGHGYTF.